These 13 T cell receptor beta chains share one sample of origin, sequenced in a study of T cell clonotyping in hematopoietic cell transplantation. The time point is: recipient sample about 28 days before transplant, after cytoreduction. The method was immunoSEQ multiplex PCR; TCRdb's version includes in-frame clones alone and lacks a portion of them. Of 6,500 to 7,000 clones listed, just over 85% are singletons. This material consisted of peripheral blood mononuclear cells, taken before stem cell transplant. The source is a man younger than 45 with acute myeloid leukemia. Some clones in this sample may be carry-over from other donors' samples.

The V and J genes are TRBV21-1 and TRBJ2-2. TRBV21-1 is flagged as a pseudogene. There are 12 residues in the CDR3. The CDR3 protein is CASSKTTGELFF. The DNA of the CDR3 is TGTGCCAGCAGCAAGACCACCGGGGAGCTGTTTTTT.

This sequence joins TRBV11-3 and TRBJ2-7; 12 bases line up with TRBD2. Germline V gives CDR1 SGHNT, CDR2 YENEEA. The CDR3 is 16 residues long. J lost 6 bases, V lost 1 base, and 7 bases had no gene match. In DNA, the CDR3 is TGTGCCAGCAGCTTAGGGCTAGCGGGAGGGAAAGGCGAGCAGTACTTC. This encodes CASSLGLAGGKGEQYF.

V and J are TRBV6-5 and TRBJ1-1; 7 positions match TRBD1. J gave up 10 bases and V 0 bases, and 8 bases lay outside the gene matches. Germline V gene data show CDR1 as MNHEY and CDR2 as SVGAGI. The CDR3 extends over 14 amino acids. The CDR3 region has the DNA TGTGCCAGCAGTTACTCGTCAGGGGGACGATCAGCTTTCTTT. Residues: CASSYSSGGRSAFF.

The V gene is TRBV19, the J gene TRBJ1-2, with 10 bases fitting TRBD1. The germline V gene has CDR1 LNHDA and CDR2 SQIVND (reference sequence). This CDR3 is built from 13 residues. After removal of 5 bases from V and 6 bases from J, the junction contained 3 bases not matched to a gene. This chain's CDR3 is CASSSGQGHGYTF. CDR3 coding DNA: TGTGCCAGTAGTTCGGGACAGGGGCATGGCTACACCTTC.

The chain couples TRBV7-9 to TRBJ2-7, with D unclear. V was shortened by 6 bases and J by 8 bases, with 11 bases between the two germline ends. This CDR3 region has 11 residues. CDR1 is SEHNR and CDR2 is FQNEAQ in the germline V gene (reference sequence). CDR3 in DNA: TGTGCCAGCAGTGGCACGGTGAAGCAGTACTTC. Protein product: CASSGTVKQYF.

This chain connects TRBV28 to TRBJ2-7; D assignment may be TRBD1 or TRBD2 (6 bases each). The CDR3 spans 13 residues. Germline lookup yields CDR1 MDHEN and CDR2 SYDVKM. The V and J ends lost 8 bases and 3 bases respectively, with 14 bases between them. CDR3 sequence (DNA): TGTGCCAGCGGTGCGGGACACCTCTACGAGCAGTACTTC. Protein: CASGAGHLYEQYF.

V usage is TRBV6-1 and J usage is TRBJ1-3; unclear D gene. The CDR3 covers 12 residues. V lost 3 bases to trimming and J lost 4 bases, with 4 bases between them. Germline V CDR1 and CDR2: MNHNS, SASEGT. The CDR3 spells CASSDVGNTIYF. Written as DNA, the CDR3 is TGTGCCAGCAGTGATGTCGGAAACACCATATATTTT.

This chain joins TRBV9 and TRBJ2-1, with 9 positions matching TRBD2. This CDR3 contains 16 residues. The V segment lost 0 bases and the J segment 6 bases; nucleotides outside the gene matches: 7. Germline CDR1 SGDLS, CDR2 YYNGEE. For the CDR3, the DNA is TGTGCCAGCAGCGTAGAGGTAGCGGGAGCGGTCAATGAGCAGTTCTTC. Translated, it gives CASSVEVAGAVNEQFF.

This chain connects TRBV7-3 to TRBJ2-3; 7 bases agree with TRBD2. CDR1 is SGHTA, CDR2 FQGTGA, per germline. Unmatched junction bases numbered 6, after V lost 4 bases and J lost 5 bases. CDR3 length: 14 amino acids. CDR3 region: CASSSGGSEDTQYF. Written as DNA, the CDR3 is TGTGCCAGCAGCTCCGGCGGGAGCGAAGATACGCAGTATTTT.

The V and J genes are TRBV4-3 and TRBJ2-1; 11 bases agree with TRBD1. The CDR3 has 19 residues. J gave up 7 bases and V 1 base, and 15 bases lay outside the gene matches. Germline CDR1 LGHNA, CDR2 YSLEER. CDR3 in DNA: TGCGCCAGCAGCCAAGTAGCCCAGGCGGGGGGACAGGGGGGAAATGAGCAGTTCTTC. Protein product: CASSQVAQAGGQGGNEQFF.

The J gene is TRBJ2-3, the V gene TRBV9, with 9 bases fitting TRBD2. The CDR3 is 15 residues long. Germline V gene data show CDR1 as SGDLS and CDR2 as YYNGEE. V was pared by 0 bases and J by 6 bases, with 5 bases of the junction left unmatched. The DNA for the CDR3 is TGTGCCAGCAGCGTAGTCGCGGGAGGGCCCGATACGCAGTATTTT. Encoded protein: CASSVVAGGPDTQYF. The full variable domain, with the rest looked up from reference TRBV9 and TRBJ2-3, is DSGVTQTPKHLITATGQRVTLRCSPRSGDLSVYWYQQSLDQGLQFLIQYYNGEERAKGNILERFSAQQFPDLHSELNLSSLELGDSALYFCASSVVAGGPDTQYFGPGTRLTVL.

The chain recombines TRBV4-1 with TRBJ2-7; TRBD1 matches 9 bases. V trimming: 5 bases; J trimming: 1 base; junction bases outside the gene matches: 6. This CDR3 is built from 15 residues. CDR1 is MGHRA and CDR2 is YSYEKL in the germline V gene. CDR3 in DNA: TGCGCCAGCAGCACGGGGACAGGGATGTCCTACGAGCAGTACTTC. Encoded protein: CASSTGTGMSYEQYF.

The chain employs TRBV6-5 and TRBJ2-2; D gene ambiguous. The CDR3 is 16 residues long. The germline V gene encodes CDR1 MNHEY and CDR2 SVGAGI. V was pared by 2 bases and J by 7 bases, with 17 bases between. CDR3 sequence reads: CASSYGDLSLGGELFF. DNA for the CDR3: TGTGCCAGCAGTTACGGAGATCTGTCACTGGGCGGGGAGCTGTTTTTT.